The rows below give T cell receptor beta chains drawn from one sample of a study of T cell repertoires in cytomegalovirus infection. These receptors' antigens are unknown. TCRdb called the reads again in MiXCR, with one record for every CDR3 protein. The repertoire has about 770,000 distinct CDR3 sequences, almost 30% of them found once; the top ten carry less than 15%. Sequenced here: cultured CD8+ T cells from PBMCs, sampled from culture after CMV antigen stimulation. These TCRs come from a human donor in good health (CMV status not recorded). Some clones in this sample may be carry-over from other donors' samples. The CDR3 runs from the conserved cysteine through the conserved F or W. Each record gives: V gene, D gene, J gene, CDR3 length, clone size, CDR3 protein, CDR3 DNA. A D gene is named only where the DNA matches it firmly. Rows may omit the clone size; those that give it use once, few, many or a size class.

TRBV15,TRBD1,TRBJ1-1,18,.,CATSRKEAGQGVDTEAFF,TGTGCCACCAGCAGAAAAGAAGCGGGACAGGGGGTGGATACTGAAGCTTTCTTT
TRBV6-2/TRBV6-3,TRBD2,TRBJ2-1,18,few,CASTLLLGTSGGYNEQFF,TGTGCCAGCACTCTCCTGCTGGGTACTAGCGGGGGGTACAATGAGCAGTTCTTC
TRBV24-1,TRBD1,TRBJ2-2,16,.,CATSDASGTATGELFF,TGTGCCACCAGTGATGCCTCCGGGACAGCCACCGGGGAGCTGTTTTTT
TRBV7-2,.,TRBJ1-4,13,many,CASSPRVNEKLFF,TGTGCCAGCAGCCCAAGGGTTAATGAAAAACTGTTTTTT
TRBV4-1,TRBD1,TRBJ1-1,15,.,CASSHPTGGLAEAFF,TGCGCCAGCAGCCATCCGACAGGGGGCCTGGCTGAAGCTTTCTTT
TRBV6-6,.,TRBJ1-1,14,few,CASSPRFFRTEAFF,TGTGCCAGCAGTCCCAGGTTTTTCAGGACTGAAGCTTTCTTT
TRBV19,.,TRBJ1-1,15,.,CASSSWEFMNTEAFF,TGTGCCAGTAGTAGCTGGGAATTTATGAACACTGAAGCTTTCTTT
TRBV7-9,.,TRBJ2-2,14,.,CASSFLIGSGELFF,TGTGCCAGCAGCTTCTTGATTGGGTCCGGGGAGCTGTTTTTT
TRBV7-3,.,TRBJ1-1,17,.,CASSLGGPGGVNTEAFF,TGTGCCAGCAGCTTAGGAGGTCCTGGAGGGGTAAACACTGAAGCTTTCTTT
TRBV5-6,.,TRBJ1-5,15,.,CASSLGTGTLSPQHF,TGTGCCAGCAGCTTGGGGACCGGTACCCTATCCCCCCAGCATTTT
TRBV27,TRBD1,TRBJ2-7,15,.,CASSGAGQGTYEQYF,TGTGCCAGCAGTGGCGCGGGACAGGGGACCTACGAGCAGTACTTC
TRBV20-1,.,TRBJ2-1,17,.,CSAGGSEEPSSYNEQFF,TGCAGTGCTGGAGGATCCGAGGAGCCGAGCTCCTACAATGAGCAGTTCTTC
TRBV5-4,TRBD1,TRBJ1-6,16,.,CASSSETGGHNSPLHF,TGTGCCAGCAGCTCGGAGACAGGGGGCCATAATTCACCCCTCCACTTT
TRBV6-1,.,TRBJ1-1,16,.,CATSLADGQRNTEAFF,TGTGCCACCTCCCTGGCGGACGGACAAAGGAACACTGAAGCTTTCTTT
TRBV7-8,.,TRBJ1-1,16,once,CASSLEPRRVGTEAFF,TGTGCCAGCAGCTTAGAACCCCGCAGGGTGGGCACTGAAGCTTTCTTT
TRBV9,.,TRBJ1-1,14,few,CASSVVQGFSEAFF,TGTGCCAGCAGCGTAGTCCAGGGTTTCTCTGAAGCTTTCTTT
TRBV7-3,.,TRBJ2-1,15,many,CASSWSPSSYNEQFF,TGTGCCAGCAGCTGGTCACCGAGCTCCTACAATGAGCAGTTCTTC
TRBV7-7,.,TRBJ2-1,15,.,CASSRGKSSYNEQFF,TGTGCTAGCAGCCGCGGAAAGAGCTCCTACAATGAGCAGTTCTTC
TRBV12-3/TRBV12-4,.,TRBJ2-1,15,.,CASSTLAGPHNEQFF,TGTGCCAGCAGTACATTAGCCGGGCCACACAATGAGCAGTTCTTC
TRBV7-7,.,TRBJ2-5,14,.,CASSLSVQDETQYF,TGTGCTAGCAGCTTAAGTGTGCAGGACGAGACCCAGTACTTC
TRBV7-9,.,TRBJ1-6,15,.,CASRPSGGYNSPLHF,TGTGCCAGCAGGCCCTCGGGGGGTTATAATTCACCCCTCCACTTT
TRBV28,.,TRBJ1-1,14,.,CASTLPGRNTEAFF,TGTGCCAGCACCCTCCCCGGAAGGAACACTGAAGCTTTCTTT
TRBV20-1,.,TRBJ1-5,14,.,CSASTRASNQPQHF,TGCAGTGCTAGTACCAGGGCAAGCAATCAGCCCCAGCATTTT
TRBV7-9,.,TRBJ1-5,14,.,CASRPAENNQPQHF,TGTGCCAGCAGACCTGCTGAGAACAATCAGCCCCAGCATTTT
TRBV29-1,.,TRBJ2-1,15,.,CSVPISGTGYNEQFF,TGCAGCGTCCCAATAAGCGGGACAGGCTACAATGAGCAGTTCTTC
TRBV27,.,TRBJ2-1,16,.,CASSLYGSYSYNEQFF,TGTGCCAGCAGTTTATACGGCAGTTACTCCTACAATGAGCAGTTCTTC